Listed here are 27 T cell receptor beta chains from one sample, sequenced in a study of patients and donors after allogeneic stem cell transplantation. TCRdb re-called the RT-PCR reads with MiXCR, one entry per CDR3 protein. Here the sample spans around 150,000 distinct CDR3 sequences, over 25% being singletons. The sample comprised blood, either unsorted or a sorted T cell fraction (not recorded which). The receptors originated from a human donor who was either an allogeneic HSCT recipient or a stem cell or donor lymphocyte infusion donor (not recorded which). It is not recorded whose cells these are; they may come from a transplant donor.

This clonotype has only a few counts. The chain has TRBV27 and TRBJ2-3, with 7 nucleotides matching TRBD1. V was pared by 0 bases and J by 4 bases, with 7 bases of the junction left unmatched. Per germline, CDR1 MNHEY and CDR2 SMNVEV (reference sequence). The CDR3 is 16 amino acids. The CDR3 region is CASSLSTGWAADTQYF. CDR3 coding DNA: TGTGCCAGCAGTTTATCGACAGGGTGGGCGGCAGATACGCAGTATTTT.

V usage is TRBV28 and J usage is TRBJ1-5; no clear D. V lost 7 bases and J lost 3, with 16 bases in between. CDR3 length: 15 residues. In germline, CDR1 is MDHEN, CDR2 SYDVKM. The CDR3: CASTQIWFDNQPQHF. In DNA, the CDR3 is TGTGCCAGCACCCAAATATGGTTTGACAATCAGCCCCAGCATTTT.

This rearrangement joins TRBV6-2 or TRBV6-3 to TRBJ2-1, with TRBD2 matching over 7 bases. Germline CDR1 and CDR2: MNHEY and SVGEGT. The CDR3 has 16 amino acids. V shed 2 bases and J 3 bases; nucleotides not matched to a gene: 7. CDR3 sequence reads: CASSYPTPSGYNEQFF. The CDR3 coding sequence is TGTGCCAGCAGTTACCCGACGCCTAGCGGCTACAATGAGCAGTTCTTC.

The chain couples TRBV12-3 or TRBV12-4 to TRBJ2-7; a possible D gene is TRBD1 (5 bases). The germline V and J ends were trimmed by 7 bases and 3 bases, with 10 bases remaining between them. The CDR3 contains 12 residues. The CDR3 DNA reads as TGTGCCAGCACCTGGGGCGGCTACGAGCAGTACTTC. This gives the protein CASTWGGYEQYF.

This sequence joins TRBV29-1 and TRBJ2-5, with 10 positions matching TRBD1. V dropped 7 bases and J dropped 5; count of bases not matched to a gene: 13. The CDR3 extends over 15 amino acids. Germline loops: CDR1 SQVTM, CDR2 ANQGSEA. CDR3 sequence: CSAYRDRGFLETQYF. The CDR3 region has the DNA TGCAGCGCATACCGGGACAGGGGTTTTCTGGAGACCCAGTACTTC.

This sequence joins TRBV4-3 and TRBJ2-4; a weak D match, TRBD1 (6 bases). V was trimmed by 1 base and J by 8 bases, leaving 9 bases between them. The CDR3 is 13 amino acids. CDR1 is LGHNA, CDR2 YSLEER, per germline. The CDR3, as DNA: TGCGCCAGCAGCCAAGGCAGGGGAGACATTCAGTACTTC. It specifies CASSQGRGDIQYF.

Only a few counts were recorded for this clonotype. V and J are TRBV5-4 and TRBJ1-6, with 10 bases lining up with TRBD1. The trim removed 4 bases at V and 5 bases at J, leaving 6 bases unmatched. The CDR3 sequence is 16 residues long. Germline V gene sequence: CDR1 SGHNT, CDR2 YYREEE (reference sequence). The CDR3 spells CASSPRGQGNNSPLHF. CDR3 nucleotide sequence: TGTGCCAGCAGCCCTCGGGGACAGGGGAATAATTCACCCCTCCACTTT.

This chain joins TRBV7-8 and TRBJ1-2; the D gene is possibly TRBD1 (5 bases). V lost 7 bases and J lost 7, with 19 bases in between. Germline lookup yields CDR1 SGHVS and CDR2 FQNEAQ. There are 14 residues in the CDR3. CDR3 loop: CASTPPGALVGYTF. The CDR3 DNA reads TGTGCCAGCACCCCCCCTGGGGCGCTTGTTGGCTACACCTTC.

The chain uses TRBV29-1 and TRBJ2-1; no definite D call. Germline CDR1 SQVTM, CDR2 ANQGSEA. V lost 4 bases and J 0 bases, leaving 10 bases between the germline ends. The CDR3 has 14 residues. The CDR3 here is CSVARSGSYNEQFF. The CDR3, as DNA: TGCAGCGTTGCGCGGTCCGGCTCCTACAATGAGCAGTTCTTC.

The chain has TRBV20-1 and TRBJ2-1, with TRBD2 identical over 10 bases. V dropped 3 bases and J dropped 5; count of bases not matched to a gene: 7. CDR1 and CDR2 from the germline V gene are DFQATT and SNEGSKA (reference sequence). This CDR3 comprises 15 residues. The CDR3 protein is CSASQASGGNNEQFF. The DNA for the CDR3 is TGCAGTGCTAGTCAGGCTAGCGGGGGAAACAATGAGCAGTTCTTC.

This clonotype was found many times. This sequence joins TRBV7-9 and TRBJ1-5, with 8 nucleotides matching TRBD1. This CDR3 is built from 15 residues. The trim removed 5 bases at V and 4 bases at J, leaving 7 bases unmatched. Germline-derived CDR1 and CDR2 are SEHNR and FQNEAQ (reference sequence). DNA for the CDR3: TGTGCCAGCAGCAGAGGGACAGGAGGGAATCAGCCCCAGCATTTT. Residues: CASSRGTGGNQPQHF.

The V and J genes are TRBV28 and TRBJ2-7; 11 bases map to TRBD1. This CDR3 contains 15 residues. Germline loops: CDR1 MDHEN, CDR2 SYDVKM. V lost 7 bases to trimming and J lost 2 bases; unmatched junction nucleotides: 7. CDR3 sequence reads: CASTEDRGRPYEQYF. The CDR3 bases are TGTGCCAGCACCGAGGACAGGGGGCGTCCCTACGAGCAGTACTTC.

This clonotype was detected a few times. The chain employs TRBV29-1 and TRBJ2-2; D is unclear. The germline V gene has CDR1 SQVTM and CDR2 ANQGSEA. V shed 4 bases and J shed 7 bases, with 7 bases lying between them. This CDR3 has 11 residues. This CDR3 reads CSVGLDGELFF. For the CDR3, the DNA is TGCAGCGTTGGCTTGGACGGGGAGCTGTTTTTT.

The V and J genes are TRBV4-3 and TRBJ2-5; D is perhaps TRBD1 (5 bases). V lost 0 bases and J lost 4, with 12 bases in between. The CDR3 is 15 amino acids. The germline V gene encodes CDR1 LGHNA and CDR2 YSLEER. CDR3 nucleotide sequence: TGCGCCAGCAGCCAAGAGGGAAGGGGTGGAGAGACCCAGTACTTC. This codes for CASSQEGRGGETQYF.

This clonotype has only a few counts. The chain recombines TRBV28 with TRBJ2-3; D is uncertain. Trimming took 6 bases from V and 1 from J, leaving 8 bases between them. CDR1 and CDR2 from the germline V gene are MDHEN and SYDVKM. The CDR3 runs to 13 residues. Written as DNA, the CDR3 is TGTGCCAGCAGCCATACACGCACAGATACGCAGTATTTT. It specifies CASSHTRTDTQYF.

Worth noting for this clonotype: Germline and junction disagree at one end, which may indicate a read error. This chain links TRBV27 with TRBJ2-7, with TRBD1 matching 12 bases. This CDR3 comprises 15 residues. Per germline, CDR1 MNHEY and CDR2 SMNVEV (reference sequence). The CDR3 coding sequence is TGTGACAGCAGTTTAGGGACAGGGGGCTTTTACGAGCAGTACTTC. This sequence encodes CDSSLGTGGFYEQYF.

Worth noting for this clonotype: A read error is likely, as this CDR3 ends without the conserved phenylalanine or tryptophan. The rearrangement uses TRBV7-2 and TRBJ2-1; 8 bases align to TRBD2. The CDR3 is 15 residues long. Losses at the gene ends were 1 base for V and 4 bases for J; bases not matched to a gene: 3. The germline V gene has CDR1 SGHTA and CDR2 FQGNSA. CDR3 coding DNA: TGTGCCAGCAGCTTAGTCTCGGGAGGGTACAATGAGCAGTTCTCC. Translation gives CASSLVSGGYNEQFS.

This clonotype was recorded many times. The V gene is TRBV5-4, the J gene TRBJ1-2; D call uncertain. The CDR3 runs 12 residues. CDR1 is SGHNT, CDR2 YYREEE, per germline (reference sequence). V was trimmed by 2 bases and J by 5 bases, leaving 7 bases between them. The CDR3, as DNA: TGTGCCAGCAGCTTAGGAGTTTATGGCTACACCTTC. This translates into CASSLGVYGYTF.

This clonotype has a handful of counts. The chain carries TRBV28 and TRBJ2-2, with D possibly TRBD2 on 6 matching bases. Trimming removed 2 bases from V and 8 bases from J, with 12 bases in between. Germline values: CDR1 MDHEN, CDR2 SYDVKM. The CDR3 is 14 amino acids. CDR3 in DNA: TGTGCCAGCAGTTTACGACTAGTAGGAGGGGAGCTGTTTTTT. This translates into CASSLRLVGGELFF.

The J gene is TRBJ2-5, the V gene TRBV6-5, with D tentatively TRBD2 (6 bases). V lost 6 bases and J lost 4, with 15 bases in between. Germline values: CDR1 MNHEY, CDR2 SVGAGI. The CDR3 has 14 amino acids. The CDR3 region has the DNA TGTGCCAGCAGCCCAGGGAGGTGGTTAGAGACCCAGTACTTC. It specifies CASSPGRWLETQYF.

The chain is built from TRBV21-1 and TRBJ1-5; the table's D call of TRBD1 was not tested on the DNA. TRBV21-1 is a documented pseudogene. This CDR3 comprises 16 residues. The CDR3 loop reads CASSKLGGRGNQPQHF. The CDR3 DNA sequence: TGTGCCAGCAGCAAACTGGGTGGCAGGGGGAATCAGCCCCAGCATTTT.

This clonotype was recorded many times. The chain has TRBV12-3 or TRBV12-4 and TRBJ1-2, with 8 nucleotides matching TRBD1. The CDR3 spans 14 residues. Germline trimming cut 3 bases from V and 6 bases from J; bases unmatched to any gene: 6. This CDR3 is CASSLQGAPDGYTF. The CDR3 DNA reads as TGTGCCAGCAGTTTGCAGGGGGCACCGGATGGCTACACCTTC.

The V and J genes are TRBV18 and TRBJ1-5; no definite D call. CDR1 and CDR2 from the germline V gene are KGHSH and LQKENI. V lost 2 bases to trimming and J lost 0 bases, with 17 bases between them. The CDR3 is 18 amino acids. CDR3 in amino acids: CASSPVAKAADSNQPQHF. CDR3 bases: TGTGCCAGCTCACCAGTCGCCAAGGCAGCCGATAGCAATCAGCCCCAGCATTTT.

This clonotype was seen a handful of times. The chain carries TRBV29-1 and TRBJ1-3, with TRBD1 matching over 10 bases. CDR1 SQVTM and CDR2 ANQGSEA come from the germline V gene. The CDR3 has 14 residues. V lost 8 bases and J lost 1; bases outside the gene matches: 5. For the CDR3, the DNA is TGCAGCACCAGACAGGGGGCGTCTGGAAACACCATATATTTT. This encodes CSTRQGASGNTIYF.

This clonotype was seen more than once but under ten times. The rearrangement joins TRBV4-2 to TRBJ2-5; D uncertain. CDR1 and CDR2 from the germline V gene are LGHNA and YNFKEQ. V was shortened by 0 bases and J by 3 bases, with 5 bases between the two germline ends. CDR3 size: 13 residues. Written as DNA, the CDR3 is TGTGCCAGCAGCCAAGACTTTAAAGAGACCCAGTACTTC. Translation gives CASSQDFKETQYF.

CDR3 loop: CASSIRTSPTQYF. CDR3 nucleotides: TGTGCCAGCAGCATAAGGACTAGCCCGACCCAGTACTTC. The chain links TRBV7-8 to TRBJ2-5, with 8 bases matching TRBD2. The trim removed 5 bases at V and 7 bases at J, leaving 6 bases unmatched. The CDR3 loop spans 13 amino acids. Per the germline V gene, CDR1 is SGHVS and CDR2 is FQNEAQ.

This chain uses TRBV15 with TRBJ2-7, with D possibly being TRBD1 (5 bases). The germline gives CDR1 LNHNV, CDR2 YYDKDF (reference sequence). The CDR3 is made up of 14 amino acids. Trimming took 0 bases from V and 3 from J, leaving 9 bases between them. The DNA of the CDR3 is TGTGCCACCAGCAGAGATCCAGGGCTCTACGAGCAGTACTTC. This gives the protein CATSRDPGLYEQYF.